This record looks at one TCR beta chain sequence and its context. What it binds is unknown. One junction end disagrees with the germline gene, perhaps due to a read error. Assay used: immunoSEQ multiplex PCR; TCRdb lists only in-frame clones, some missing. In the table there are 90,000 to 100,000 clones, 65% to 85% of which are singletons. This sample was taken from a study of radiotherapy plus CTLA-4 blockade in lung cancer. The overall study: Objective responses were observed in 15% to 20% of patients, and disease control was achieved by roughly 29%.

Germline assignment: CDR1 SGHKS and CDR2 YYEKEE (reference sequence). The CDR3 is 12 amino acids. Findings and caveats of the study: Peripheral blood showed expansion of tumor-derived TCR clones after radiotherapy and ipilimumab. Response was reportedly best predicted by early blood T cell clone dynamics, with interferon-beta.

The starting material was peripheral blood, obtained from a patient treated with radiotherapy plus ipilimumab. The sequence was obtained from a human donor with non-small cell lung cancer who had a partial response to radiotherapy plus ipilimumab. Some clones in this sample may be carry-over from other donors' samples. J is TRBJ2-7 and V is TRBV5-5; D gene unclear. CDR3 bases: TGTGTCAGCAGCTTGCCCCCCAACGAGCAGTACTTC. Amino acids: CVSSLPPNEQYF. The full variable domain, rest sourced from reference TRBV5-5 and TRBJ2-7, is DAGVTQSPTHLIKTRGQQVTLRCSPISGHKSVSWYQQVLGQGPQFIFQYYEKEERGRGNFPDRFSARQFPNYSSELNVNALLLGDSALYLCVSSLPPNEQYFGPGTRLTVT.